This T cell receptor (beta chain) was captured by sequencing in a study of shared clonotypes between healthy human individuals. Genomic DNA of each subset was evenly split across several immunoSEQ plates. Clones were sequenced by immunoSEQ multiplex PCR, and TCRdb holds only the in-frame ones, with some missing. The sample holds under 1,100,000 clones, 75% seen once. All donors were Caucasian adults living in Nashville, Tennessee. A CD45RA+ naive subset and a CD45RA-negative memory subset were split from CD4+ cells. CDR3 size: 12 residues. Trimming removed 5 bases from V and 12 bases from J, with 17 bases in between. CDR1 SEHNR and CDR2 FQNEAQ come from the germline V gene (reference sequence).

The receptor was derived from a man aged 18 to 29 in good health. This chain joins TRBV7-9 and TRBJ2-7; D possibly corresponds to TRBD2 (5 bases). Sequencing was carried out using memory CD4+ T cells sorted from blood. Subset reported: CD45RA-negative fraction. This CDR3 is CASSELGLALYF. The CDR3 DNA follows: TGTGCCAGCAGCGAACTCGGGCTAGCTCTGTACTTC.